The following is a T cell receptor beta chain sequence with its context. In the study's own analysis: Reference gene primer amplification yielded estimated nucleated cell counts. Data came from immunoSEQ multiplex PCR; TCRdb stores just in-frame clones and leaves some out. The V and J calls and clone size are taken from that table; D and trimming were inferred from the DNA. The table shows approximately 220,000 clones, with around four fifths occurring only once. This specimen comes from a study of blood T cell repertoires in COVID-19. On the study more broadly: The analysed material was cDNA or gDNA that came from T cells, B-cell-depleted T cells, or PBMCs.

The CDR3 totals 13 residues. V dropped 3 bases and J dropped 5 bases, with 11 bases sitting between them. Germline-derived CDR1 and CDR2 are SGHRS and YFSETQ. The rearrangement links TRBV5-1 to TRBJ2-5; tentative D call: TRBD1 (5 bases). The TCR originated in a woman between 50 and 59 years old with acute or convalescent COVID-19. The sample was peripheral blood. The CDR3 coding sequence is TGCGCCAGCAGCTCGCAGGGTACGGAGACCCAGTACTTC. It codes for CASSSQGTETQYF.